What follows is one T cell receptor (beta chain) and its context. Its antigen is as yet unknown. This record belongs to a study of immune heterogeneity within non-small cell lung tumors. Study-level points and caveats: A moderate but significant correlation was found, linking local T-cell clonality with local tumor mutational burden (R around 0.33).

It was a multiplex PCR that amplified TCR beta CDR3, with 32 V and 13 J primers. TCRdb reprocessed the multiplex PCR reads via MiXCR and lists one record per CDR3 protein. The table shows 2,000 to 2,500 distinct CDR3 sequences, with around a third occurring only once. Genomic DNA extracted from bulk tumor tissue served as template. A total of roughly 620 ng was used per sample. Primary tumors were biopsied several times each, far apart, intraoperatively. Patients with untreated, newly diagnosed non-small cell lung cancer underwent curative surgery. The germline V gene encodes CDR1 SGHVS and CDR2 FQNEAQ. This CDR3 comprises 14 residues. The J segment lost 5 bases and the V segment lost 3 bases, leaving 6 bases of the junction unmatched.

This receptor was obtained from a man between 65 and 85 years old with non-small cell lung cancer. The material sequenced was lung tumor tissue. The V and J genes are TRBV7-8 and TRBJ1-2, with 7 bases lining up with TRBD1. The CDR3 reads CASSLRDSKYGYTF. The CDR3 DNA follows: TGTGCCAGCAGCTTGAGGGACAGTAAATATGGCTACACCTTC.